Below are 7 T cell receptor beta chains sequenced from a single sample in a study of post-analysis software for immune sequencing data. Whole-study findings and limits: Higher frequency in patients than in controls was seen for roughly five TRBV segments, with TRBV5-6, TRBV5-1 and TRBV20-1 among them.

The antigens for these receptors are not known. Unique molecular identifiers had been added to the TCR beta cDNA libraries. TCRdb redid the calling of the PCR reads with MiXCR, one entry per CDR3 protein. The sample includes a few hundred thousand distinct CDR3 sequences, 35% to 45% of them seen just once. Source material: blood. The receptors originated from a girl aged 5-17 years with multiple sclerosis.

The chain employs TRBV4-1 and TRBJ1-2; possibly TRBD1 for D (5 bases). Germline CDR1 MGHRA, CDR2 YSYEKL. V was cut by 1 base and J by 0 bases, with 9 bases left in between. The CDR3 length is 15 residues. DNA of the CDR3: TGCGCCAGCAGCCAAGGAGGGGCAGCTAACTATGGCTACACCTTC. The encoded protein is CASSQGGAANYGYTF.

This clonotype has a single count. The rearrangement links TRBV5-1 to TRBJ2-1; TRBD1 might be the D (5 bases). There are 13 residues in the CDR3. CDR1 is SGHRS, CDR2 YFSETQ, per germline. The germline V and J ends were trimmed by 0 bases and 7 bases, with 8 bases remaining between them. CDR3 DNA sequence: TGCGCCAGCAGCTTGGAACCAGGGAATGAGCAGTTCTTC. Protein: CASSLEPGNEQFF.

In this sample, this clonotype turned up a few times. The chain combines TRBV6-1 with TRBJ2-1; D perhaps matches TRBD2 (7 bases). Germline V gene lookup returns CDR1 MNHNS and CDR2 SASEGT. V lost 5 bases and J lost 0, with 23 bases in between. CDR3 length: 19 amino acids. The CDR3 here is CASSMARATGGSSYNEQFF. DNA for the CDR3: TGTGCCAGCAGTATGGCACGGGCGACGGGGGGCAGCTCCTACAATGAGCAGTTCTTC.

To note about this clonotype: A read error is possible here, since a much larger clone lies one base away. The V gene is TRBV5-1, the J gene TRBJ1-2, with 10 nucleotides matching TRBD1. This CDR3 contains 17 residues. V trimming: 4 bases; J trimming: 5 bases; junction bases outside the gene matches: 14. Germline values: CDR1 SGHRS, CDR2 YFSETQ. CDR3 DNA: TGCGCCAGCAGCCTGGGGGGACAGGGGACGATATGTTATGGCTACACCTTC. It encodes CASSLGGQGTICYGYTF.

Ten or more counts support this clonotype. This chain links TRBV20-1 with TRBJ2-1; 7 bases align to TRBD2. This CDR3 region has 13 residues. Trimming took 4 bases from V and 10 from J; bases not matched to a gene: 10. Germline lookup yields CDR1 DFQATT and CDR2 SNEGSKA (reference sequence). In nucleotides, the CDR3 is TGCAGTGCTACGGTGCGGGAGCCATGGGAGCAGTTCTTC. It is translated as CSATVREPWEQFF.

CDR3 residues: CASSQAGLAGGGTGELFF. The CDR3 nucleotides read TGTGCCAGCAGCCAAGCCGGACTAGCGGGAGGGGGCACCGGGGAGCTGTTTTTT. The chain recombines TRBV4-2 with TRBJ2-2; 15 bases fit TRBD2. Losses at the gene ends were 1 base for V and 4 bases for J; bases not matched to a gene: 4. CDR3 length: 18 residues. The germline CDR1 and CDR2 sequences are LGHNA and YNFKEQ.

The CDR3 nucleotides are TGTGCCAGCAGCTTAGGAACTAGTAGGGCCGGAGAAGAGGCCCAGTACTTC. Protein: CASSLGTSRAGEEAQYF. The rearrangement joins TRBV7-2 to TRBJ2-7; tentative D call: TRBD2 (5 bases). Per germline, CDR1 SGHTA and CDR2 FQGNSA. The length of the CDR3 is 17 residues. The ends were cut back, 1 base at V and 10 bases at J, with 26 bases in the middle.